This passage covers 24 T cell receptor beta chains from one sample sequenced in a study of response to subunit inactivated influenza vaccine. TCRdb processed the RT-PCR reads anew with MiXCR; each CDR3 protein has one entry. The sample contains some 570,000 distinct CDR3 sequences, about 11% of which appear only once. This same sample was also part of a study on T cells expressing NK-cell markers. This second study says: TCR beta cDNA was generated via 5'RACE template switching incorporating UMIs.

The sequenced sample was PBMCs from blood, obtained on the day of vaccination. The receptors derive from a man aged 50-59 years who received an inactivated influenza vaccine.

This clonotype was observed a handful of times. V gene TRBV28 combines with J gene TRBJ2-7, with 7 bases identical to TRBD1. From germline, CDR1 is MDHEN and CDR2 SYDVKM. Trimming at V came to 6 bases and at J to 4 bases, leaving 9 bases not matched to a gene. CDR3 size: 14 residues. In nucleotides, the CDR3 is TGTGCCAGCAGACTTCGGACAGGTCCGTACGAGCAGTACTTC. Protein product: CASRLRTGPYEQYF.

In this sample, this clonotype turned up a few times. V is TRBV7-7 and J is TRBJ2-2, with unresolved D. This CDR3 has 14 residues. In germline, CDR1 is SSHAT, CDR2 FNYEAQ (reference sequence). V lost 6 bases and J 1 base, leaving 9 bases between the germline ends. Written as DNA, the CDR3 is TGTGCCAGCAGGCGTAACAGGAACACCGGGGAGCTGTTTTTT. It yields the protein CASRRNRNTGELFF.

This clonotype appeared many times. The V and J genes are TRBV5-8 and TRBJ1-6; the match to TRBD1 covers 8 bases. The CDR3 runs 14 residues. Trimming cost V 1 base and J 14 bases; bases outside gene matches: 8. Germline assignment: CDR1 SGHTS and CDR2 YDEGEE. CDR3 protein: CASSLLQGAKALHF. CDR3 sequence (DNA): TGTGCCAGCAGCTTGTTGCAGGGGGCGAAGGCCCTCCACTTT.

This clonotype has a handful of counts. The chain carries TRBV20-1 and TRBJ2-7, with D unresolved. This CDR3 is 15 amino acids long. Trimming left V 0 bases short and J 2 bases short, with 14 bases between. From germline, CDR1 is DFQATT and CDR2 SNEGSKA (reference sequence). CDR3 sequence (DNA): TGCAGTGCTAGAGATCGGGTTAGCCCCACCTACGAGCAGTACTTC. It yields the protein CSARDRVSPTYEQYF.

This clonotype was detected a few times. The chain couples TRBV7-8 to TRBJ2-7; tentative D call: TRBD1 (6 bases). This CDR3 is 16 amino acids long. With 2 bases removed from V and 0 bases from J, the gap between germline ends came to 14 bases. From germline, CDR1 is SGHVS and CDR2 FQNEAQ. CDR3 in DNA: TGTGCCAGCAGCTTACCCACGACAGGTAGCTCCTACGAGCAGTACTTC. It codes for CASSLPTTGSSYEQYF.

This clonotype occurred many times. The chain joins TRBV7-2 to TRBJ2-4, with a possible D match to TRBD1 (5 bases). With 2 bases removed from V and 4 bases from J, the gap between germline ends came to 9 bases. The CDR3 is 14 residues long. CDR1 is SGHTA and CDR2 is FQGNSA in the germline V gene. CDR3 sequence reads: CASSLSTAKNIQYF. The DNA for the CDR3 is TGTGCCAGCAGCTTATCGACAGCTAAAAACATTCAGTACTTC. The complete variable domain, with remaining parts taken from reference TRBV7-2 and TRBJ2-4, reads GAGVSQSPSNKVTEKGKDVELRCDPISGHTALYWYRQSLGQGLEFLIYFQGNSAPDKSGLPSDRFSAERTGGSVSTLTIQRTQQEDSAVYLCASSLSTAKNIQYFGAGTRLSVL.

This clonotype was counted only a few times. The genes are TRBV10-3 and TRBJ2-5, with 8 bases fitting TRBD1. CDR1 is ENHRY, CDR2 SYGVKD, per germline. The CDR3 is made up of 13 amino acids. V was pared by 11 bases and J by 1 base, with 6 bases of the junction left unmatched. The CDR3 loop reads CAVQGQGQETQYF. CDR3 nucleotide sequence: TGTGCCGTCCAAGGACAGGGCCAAGAGACCCAGTACTTC.

This clonotype appeared a few times. The chain couples TRBV29-1 to TRBJ2-6; D is unclear. The CDR3 loop spans 16 amino acids. Germline CDR1 reads SQVTM; CDR2 reads ANQGSEA. With 0 bases removed from V and 0 bases from J, the gap between germline ends came to 9 bases. The CDR3 loop reads CSVEEDDSSGANVLTF. The CDR3 DNA reads as TGCAGCGTTGAAGAGGACGATTCCTCTGGGGCCAACGTCCTGACTTTC.

This clonotype was counted only a few times. V and J are TRBV7-6 and TRBJ2-2, with TRBD2 matching over 10 bases. The CDR3 runs to 17 residues. After removal of 2 bases from V and 1 base from J, the junction contained 4 bases not matched to a gene. Germline loops: CDR1 SGHVS, CDR2 FNYEAQ. CDR3 nucleotide sequence: TGTGCCAGCAGCTTAACTAGCGGGGAGGGGAACACCGGGGAGCTGTTTTTT. This encodes CASSLTSGEGNTGELFF.

The J gene is TRBJ2-7, the V gene TRBV7-9; TRBD2 is a possible D gene (6 bases). The CDR3 sequence is 13 residues long. Trimming cost V 3 bases and J 4 bases, with 10 bases left between them. Germline loops: CDR1 SEHNR, CDR2 FQNEAQ (reference sequence). The CDR3 is CASSFFGGYEQYF. For the CDR3, the DNA is TGTGCCAGCAGCTTCTTCGGGGGTTACGAGCAGTACTTC.

This clonotype came up many times. CDR3 coding DNA: TGTGCCAGCAGCTTAGGGGGAATTAGCAATCAGCCCCAGCATTTT. This codes for CASSLGGISNQPQHF. The chain combines TRBV7-8 with TRBJ1-5; D remains unclear. This CDR3 has 15 amino acids. V was trimmed by 1 base and J by 0 bases, leaving 7 bases between them. Germline loops: CDR1 SGHVS, CDR2 FQNEAQ.

The V call is TRBV4-3, the J call TRBJ1-6, with D perhaps matching TRBD1 (5 bases). V lost 0 bases to trimming and J lost 10 bases, with 13 bases between them. CDR3 size: 15 residues. The germline CDR1 and CDR2 sequences are LGHNA and YSLEER. CDR3 sequence reads: CASSQDRGLGSPLHF. In DNA form, the CDR3 reads TGCGCCAGCAGCCAAGATCGGGGGTTGGGGTCACCCCTCCACTTT.

This clonotype was seen only a few times. The chain is built from TRBV12-3 or TRBV12-4 and TRBJ2-2; D gene uncertain. The CDR3 covers 13 residues. V lost 3 bases and J lost 6, with 8 bases in between. In DNA, the CDR3 is TGTGCCAGCAGTTTTTATCTTCCCGGGGAGCTGTTTTTT. Amino acid sequence: CASSFYLPGELFF.

This clonotype appeared a few times. The chain couples TRBV29-1 to TRBJ2-5; D is perhaps TRBD1 (6 bases). Germline lookup yields CDR1 SQVTM and CDR2 ANQGSEA. The CDR3 is made up of 13 amino acids. The germline V and J ends were trimmed by 5 bases and 4 bases, with 14 bases remaining between them. CDR3 protein: CSVLDRLGETQYF. For the CDR3, the DNA is TGCAGCGTTCTGGACAGATTGGGAGAGACCCAGTACTTC.

This clonotype was seen many times. V is TRBV27 and J is TRBJ2-7; D is unclear. This CDR3 region has 14 residues. Between the trimmed V and J ends, which lost 1 base and 0 bases, there was a span of 7 bases. Germline-derived CDR1 and CDR2 are MNHEY and SMNVEV (reference sequence). CDR3 DNA: TGTGCCAGCAGTTTATATAGAAACTCCTACGAGCAGTACTTC. Its translation: CASSLYRNSYEQYF.

This chain connects TRBV27 to TRBJ2-5; D uncertain. Germline CDR1 MNHEY, CDR2 SMNVEV (reference sequence). The CDR3 is made up of 13 amino acids. V was shortened by 6 bases and J by 2 bases, with 10 bases between the two germline ends. CDR3 in amino acids: CASRAPIQETQYF. The CDR3 region has the DNA TGTGCCAGCAGGGCGCCAATTCAAGAGACCCAGTACTTC.

This chain connects TRBV19 to TRBJ1-1; possibly TRBD1 for D (6 bases). V dropped 6 bases and J dropped 5 bases, with 22 bases sitting between them. This CDR3 is 16 amino acids long. Germline assignment: CDR1 LNHDA and CDR2 SQIVND (reference sequence). CDR3 amino acids: CASSTGRGGAGTEAFF. DNA for the CDR3: TGTGCCAGTAGCACCGGGCGGGGGGGCGCGGGAACTGAAGCTTTCTTT.

This clonotype was counted between two and nine times. This chain joins TRBV29-1 and TRBJ2-7, with 10 bases that match TRBD2. In germline, CDR1 is SQVTM, CDR2 ANQGSEA. This CDR3 region has 14 residues. V was clipped by 1 base and J by 2 bases; unmatched bases: 2. CDR3 amino acids: CSVEASGRAYEQYF. CDR3 nucleotides: TGCAGCGTTGAAGCGAGCGGGAGGGCCTACGAGCAGTACTTC.

The V and J genes are TRBV18 and TRBJ1-1; maybe TRBD1 (5 bases). This CDR3 spans 15 amino acids. Germline loops: CDR1 KGHSH, CDR2 LQKENI. V was clipped by 1 base and J by 4 bases, with 13 bases between them. The CDR3 here is CASSPQGTQGTEAFF. The CDR3 bases are TGTGCCAGCTCACCACAGGGGACCCAGGGCACTGAAGCTTTCTTT.

Only a few counts were recorded for this clonotype. The chain has TRBV4-1 and TRBJ2-7, with 10 bases that match TRBD1. CDR3 length equals 16 residues. Trimming took 3 bases from V and 3 from J; bases not matched to a gene: 8. CDR1 is MGHRA and CDR2 is YSYEKL in the germline V gene. The CDR3 here is CASSHYPRDRGYEQYF. The CDR3 DNA is TGCGCCAGCAGCCATTACCCCCGGGACAGGGGCTACGAGCAGTACTTC.

This clonotype has only a few counts. The V and J genes are TRBV7-9 and TRBJ2-4, with 7 bases lining up with TRBD1. Unmatched junction bases numbered 13, after V lost 5 bases and J lost 3 bases. Germline V gene data show CDR1 as SEHNR and CDR2 as FQNEAQ (reference sequence). The CDR3 has 17 amino acids. The CDR3: CASSRGQASSGKNIQYF. The DNA of the CDR3 is TGTGCCAGCAGCCGAGGACAGGCAAGCTCGGGCAAAAACATTCAGTACTTC.

This clonotype was found a few times. This chain uses TRBV13 with TRBJ2-7; D is unclear. CDR3 length equals 16 residues. Trimming took 5 bases from V and 2 from J, leaving 19 bases between them. Germline-derived CDR1 and CDR2 are PRHDT and FYEKMQ (reference sequence). The CDR3, as DNA: TGTGCCAGCAGCATTAGGCAGGCGGTCCGAGCCTACGAGCAGTACTTC. Protein product: CASSIRQAVRAYEQYF.

This clonotype turned up a few times. This sequence joins TRBV4-1 and TRBJ2-7; TRBD2 might be the D (6 bases). CDR1 MGHRA and CDR2 YSYEKL come from the germline V gene. V gave up 4 bases and J gave up 3 bases, with 13 bases separating them. The CDR3 runs to 14 residues. The CDR3 bases are TGCGCCAGCAGCCCCCAGGAGGGGAGCTACGAGCAGTACTTC. This gives the protein CASSPQEGSYEQYF.

The genes are TRBV11-2 and TRBJ2-3, with TRBD1 identical over 8 bases. The trim removed 3 bases at V and 0 bases at J, leaving 17 bases unmatched. Per germline, CDR1 SGHAT and CDR2 FQNNGV. This CDR3 has 20 amino acids. DNA of the CDR3: TGTGCCAGCAGCTTCCCTAAACCAGGGGGCTCCCATATTAGCACAGATACGCAGTATTTT. Amino acid sequence: CASSFPKPGGSHISTDTQYF.